These 6 T cell receptor beta chains were all obtained from the same sample, sequenced in a study of graft-versus-host responses after intestinal transplantation. Their target antigens are unknown. Clones were read by immunoSEQ multiplex PCR, and TCRdb kept only the in-frame ones, dropping some. The sample has some 140,000 clones, around nine tenths seen once. The sequences come from unstimulated CD4+ T cells sorted from spleen or lymph node cells, collected before intestinal transplant. All receptors derive from a human donor who received an intestinal transplant.

The J gene is TRBJ2-1, the V gene TRBV5-6, with D unclear. Germline CDR1 reads SGHDT; CDR2 reads YYEEEE. This CDR3 is 12 amino acids long. Trimming shortened V by 4 bases and J by 5 bases, and 7 bases separated the two germline ends. Here the CDR3 DNA reads TGTGCCAGCAGCCGGAGAAACAATGAGCAGTTCTTC. Protein product: CASSRRNNEQFF.

About this clone: This CDR3 is also generated by other DNA sequences in the sample. J is TRBJ2-5 and V is TRBV5-1, with 11 bases aligning to TRBD2. The ends lost 2 bases at V and 0 bases at J; junction bases unmatched: 12. Germline CDR1 reads SGHRS; CDR2 reads YFSETQ. The CDR3 length is 19 residues. The CDR3 loop reads CASSLGLAGGLSYQETQYF. The CDR3 DNA is TGCGCCAGCAGCTTAGGGCTAGCGGGGGGTCTTTCGTACCAAGAGACCCAGTACTTC.

The chain recombines TRBV19 with TRBJ2-1; TRBD2 aligns across 11 bases. Trimming took 5 bases from V and 2 from J; bases not matched to a gene: 8. Per the germline V gene, CDR1 is LNHDA and CDR2 is SQIVND (reference sequence). The CDR3 is made up of 17 amino acids. This CDR3 is CASSALAGAGPYNEQFF. The CDR3 coding sequence is TGTGCCAGTAGTGCACTAGCGGGGGCGGGGCCCTACAATGAGCAGTTCTTC. The full variable domain, in which reference TRBV19 and TRBJ2-1 provide the parts outside the CDR3, is DGGITQSPKYLFRKEGQNVTLSCEQNLNHDAMYWYRQDPGQGLRLIYYSQIVNDFQKGDIAEGYSVSREKKESFPLTVTSAQKNPTAFYLCASSALAGAGPYNEQFFGPGTRLTVL.

The chain carries TRBV10-3 and TRBJ1-2; D is unresolved. The germline gives CDR1 ENHRY, CDR2 SYGVKD. With 6 bases removed from V and 8 bases from J, the gap between germline ends came to 16 bases. The CDR3 has 13 amino acids. CDR3 sequence: CAIRPRRPDGYTF. The CDR3 bases are TGTGCCATCAGACCTCGGCGTCCCGACGGCTACACCTTC.

CDR3 loop: CASSFRADTQYF. As DNA, the CDR3 is TGTGCCAGCAGCTTCAGGGCAGATACGCAGTATTTT. The chain combines TRBV5-4 with TRBJ2-3; maybe TRBD1 (5 bases). CDR3 length: 12 residues. Germline V lookup: CDR1 SGHNT, CDR2 YYREEE (reference sequence). Trimming shortened V by 2 bases and J by 4 bases, and 5 bases separated the two germline ends.

The rearrangement joins TRBV6-1 to TRBJ1-4; 7 nucleotides agree with TRBD1. The length of the CDR3 is 16 residues. From germline, CDR1 is MNHNS and CDR2 SASEGT. The ends lost 4 bases at V and 7 bases at J; junction bases unmatched: 12. The CDR3 loop is CASSVTGSHFSEKLFF. The CDR3 DNA follows: TGTGCCAGCAGTGTGACAGGGAGCCATTTTTCTGAAAAACTGTTTTTT.